This is a list of T cell receptor beta chains from one sample in a study of cytomegalovirus exposure and HLA in healthy donors. Clones were sequenced by immunoSEQ multiplex PCR, and TCRdb holds only the in-frame ones, with some missing. This table has about 120,000 clones, 80% appearing once. The sequencing input was PBMCs. These receptors were obtained from a male donor in good health and CMV-seronegative. The CDR3 runs from the conserved cysteine through the conserved F or W. D genes are given only for firm matches. Only part of the rows carry a size: once, few, many, or a class if the clone is expanded.

J | size | V | length | D | CDR3 | DNA
TRBJ2-7 | NA | TRBV2 | 18 | TRBD2 | CASSYVRDELAGQYEQYF | TGTGCCAGCAGCTACGTCCGAGATGAGTTAGCGGGGCAATACGAGCAGTACTTC
TRBJ1-2 | once | TRBV2 | 15 | NA | CASIFGRGSNYGYTF | TGTGCCAGCATTTTCGGCAGGGGATCCAACTATGGCTACACCTTC
TRBJ1-5 | NA | TRBV10-3 | 16 | NA | CFQAEGGIRDNQPQHF | TGTTTCCAAGCAGAAGGCGGCATACGAGACAATCAGCCCCAGCATTTT
TRBJ2-5 | NA | TRBV7-9 | 16 | NA | CASRRGGGTRQETQYF | TGTGCCAGCAGAAGAGGAGGCGGGACCAGGCAAGAGACCCAGTACTTC
TRBJ2-1 | NA | TRBV5-1 | 13 | NA | CASSLSQAMEQFF | TGCGCCAGCAGCTTGAGTCAGGCAATGGAGCAGTTCTTC
TRBJ2-5 | few | TRBV7-8 | 13 | NA | CASSLGQEETQYF | TGTGCCAGCAGCTTAGGACAGGAAGAGACCCAGTACTTC
TRBJ2-1 | NA | TRBV5-4 | 15 | TRBD2 | CASTVGTSGYNEQFF | TGTGCCAGCACCGTAGGCACTAGCGGTTACAATGAGCAGTTCTTC
TRBJ1-2 | NA | TRBV11-3 | 17 | TRBD1 | CASRTSGTGRANYGYTF | TGTGCCAGCAGAACATCCGGGACAGGGAGAGCTAACTATGGCTACACCTTC
TRBJ2-7 | NA | TRBV5-1 | 13 | NA | CASTVSSGYEQYF | TGCGCCAGCACAGTGAGTAGCGGCTACGAGCAGTACTTC
TRBJ1-1 | NA | TRBV7-2 | 14 | NA | CASIRGGENTEAFF | TGTGCCAGCATCCGTGGGGGGGAAAACACTGAAGCTTTCTTT
TRBJ1-1 | NA | TRBV7-9 | 14 | TRBD1 | CASSLDQGDAEAFF | TGTGCCAGCAGCTTAGATCAGGGGGACGCTGAAGCTTTCTTT
TRBJ2-1 | NA | TRBV2 | 16 | TRBD2 | CASSDGSGSRGNEQFF | TGTGCCAGCAGTGACGGGAGCGGGAGTCGGGGTAATGAGCAGTTCTTC
TRBJ2-1 | once | TRBV30 | 16 | NA | CAWSVLGRGEFNEQFF | TGTGCCTGGAGTGTACTGGGCAGGGGGGAATTTAATGAGCAGTTCTTC
TRBJ1-5 | NA | TRBV7-2 | 14 | TRBD1 | CASSLGQINQPQHF | TGTGCCAGCAGCTTGGGACAGATCAATCAGCCCCAGCATTTT
TRBJ2-1 | NA | TRBV27 | 17 | TRBD1 | CASSSPIQDRGSNEQFF | TGTGCCAGCAGTTCCCCGATTCAGGACAGGGGGAGCAATGAGCAGTTCTTC
TRBJ1-5 | NA | TRBV5-5 | 14 | NA | CASSSPGSNQPQHF | TGTGCCAGCAGCTCCCCGGGGAGCAATCAGCCCCAGCATTTT
TRBJ2-7 | NA | TRBV7-9 | 15 | NA | CASRQGGARTYEQYF | TGTGCCAGCAGACAAGGGGGGGCCAGAACCTACGAGCAGTACTTC
TRBJ1-4 | NA | TRBV5-1 | 15 | NA | CASSPAGNAYEKLFF | TGCGCCAGCAGCCCCGCAGGGAATGCGTACGAAAAACTGTTTTTT
TRBJ2-5 | once | TRBV30 | 12 | NA | CAWSVQGKTQYF | TGTGCCTGGAGTGTACAGGGAAAGACCCAGTACTTC
TRBJ2-3 | NA | TRBV28 | 13 | NA | CASLSPSTDTQYF | TGTGCCAGCCTAAGCCCCAGCACAGATACGCAGTATTTT
TRBJ1-1 | NA | TRBV11-1 | 12 | NA | CASSFGGSEAFF | TGTGCCAGCAGCTTTGGAGGGAGTGAAGCTTTCTTT
TRBJ1-6 | few | TRBV9 | 14 | NA | CASNPTGYNSPLHF | TGTGCCAGCAACCCTACAGGATATAATTCACCCCTCCACTTT
TRBJ1-6 | NA | TRBV4-2 | 18 | NA | CASSQDGTANSYNSPLHF | TGTGCCAGCAGCCAAGATGGGACTGCTAACTCCTATAATTCACCCCTCCACTTT
TRBJ2-6 | NA | TRBV30 | 14 | NA | CAWRTAIWANVLTF | TGTGCCTGGAGGACTGCTATCTGGGCCAACGTCCTGACTTTC
TRBJ1-5 | once | TRBV28 | 14 | NA | CASSFVQLDQPQHF | TGTGCCAGCAGTTTCGTTCAGTTGGATCAGCCCCAGCATTTT
TRBJ2-2 | NA | TRBV28 | 13 | NA | CASSLFTAGELFF | TGTGCCAGCAGTTTGTTTACAGCCGGGGAGCTGTTTTTT
TRBJ1-5 | NA | TRBV19 | 13 | TRBD1 | CASSDRGEQPQHF | TGTGCCAGTAGTGACAGGGGTGAGCAGCCCCAGCATTTT
TRBJ2-2 | few | TRBV6-5 | 14 | TRBD2 | CASSSGGATGELFF | TGTGCCAGCAGTAGCGGGGGGGCCACCGGGGAGCTGTTTTTT
TRBJ2-7 | NA | TRBV15 | 18 | NA | CATSRFLKGVGARYEQYF | TGTGCCACCAGCAGGTTTTTGAAGGGTGTGGGGGCTAGGTACGAGCAGTACTTC
TRBJ1-5 | few | TRBV5-1 | 15 | NA | CASSPDPGGKQPQHF | TGCGCCAGCAGCCCTGATCCCGGAGGTAAGCAGCCCCAGCATTTT
TRBJ2-3 | NA | TRBV7-9 | 16 | TRBD2 | CSSSLELRGGADTQYF | TGTTCCAGCAGCTTAGAGTTGCGGGGGGGCGCAGATACGCAGTATTTT
TRBJ1-6 | NA | TRBV5-5 | 16 | NA | CASSPPMTVYNSPLHF | TGTGCCAGCAGCCCGCCGATGACAGTTTATAATTCACCCCTCCACTTT
TRBJ2-7 | NA | TRBV6-6 | 14 | NA | CASKTGGESYEQYF | TGTGCCAGCAAAACTGGAGGGGAGTCCTACGAGCAGTACTTC
TRBJ1-2 | NA | TRBV6-5 | 15 | TRBD1 | CASSLQGTGVKGYTF | TGTGCCAGCAGCTTACAGGGGACAGGGGTTAAGGGCTACACCTTC
TRBJ2-1 | NA | TRBV4-1 | 16 | NA | CASSHLGLASYNEQFF | TGCGCCAGCAGCCACCTGGGACTTGCCTCCTACAATGAGCAGTTCTTC
TRBJ1-1 | NA | TRBV29-1 | 12 | NA | CSVEGYGAEAFF | TGCAGCGTTGAAGGTTACGGTGCTGAAGCTTTCTTT
TRBJ2-2 | once | TRBV9 | 17 | NA | CASSVEWGGYNTGELFF | TGTGCCAGCAGCGTAGAATGGGGGGGCTACAACACCGGGGAGCTGTTTTTT
TRBJ2-1 | NA | TRBV7-9 | 14 | NA | CASSLAGRGNEQFF | TGTGCCAGCAGCTTAGCCGGGAGAGGGAATGAGCAGTTCTTC
TRBJ2-7 | NA | TRBV5-4 | 14 | NA | CASSLAGTPYEQYF | TGTGCCAGCAGCTTGGCGGGGACACCCTACGAGCAGTACTTC
TRBJ2-7 | NA | TRBV27 | 16 | NA | CASSLLAALGVREQYF | TGTGCCAGCAGTTTATTAGCCGCACTAGGAGTACGGGAGCAGTACTTC
TRBJ1-4 | NA | TRBV7-9 | 14 | TRBD1 | CASRSGQGTEKLFF | TGTGCCAGCAGGTCGGGACAGGGTACGGAAAAACTGTTTTTT
TRBJ2-5 | NA | TRBV19 | 13 | NA | CASSTGNQETQYF | TGTGCCAGTAGTACAGGGAACCAAGAGACCCAGTACTTC
TRBJ2-7 | few | TRBV4-1 | 14 | TRBD1 | CASSRGQGIYEQYF | TGCGCCAGCAGCCGGGGACAGGGGATCTACGAGCAGTACTTC
TRBJ1-4 | NA | TRBV5-4 | 14 | NA | CASSLAATNEKLFF | TGTGCCAGCAGCTTGGCTGCAACTAATGAAAAACTGTTTTTT
TRBJ1-4 | NA | TRBV6-1 | 12 | TRBD1 | CASSDHRGALFF | TGTGCCAGCAGTGATCACAGGGGGGCGTTGTTTTTT
TRBJ2-1 | NA | TRBV4-2 | 15 | TRBD2 | CASSQSTGLAGVEFF | TGTGCCAGCAGCCAATCCACCGGGCTAGCGGGAGTAGAGTTCTTC
TRBJ1-3 | NA | TRBV6-6 | 16 | TRBD1 | CASSYPPGTGGNTIYF | TGTGCCAGCAGTTACCCCCCAGGGACAGGTGGAAACACCATATATTTT
TRBJ1-5 | NA | TRBV6-5 | 14 | TRBD1 | CASSQRTGGQPQHF | TGTGCCAGCAGTCAAAGGACAGGAGGTCAGCCCCAGCATTTT
TRBJ2-7 | NA | TRBV5-1 | 13 | NA | CASSLIRVEEQYF | TGCGCCAGCAGCTTGATCAGGGTAGAAGAGCAGTACTTC
TRBJ2-7 | NA | TRBV4-1 | 16 | NA | CASSPPRDSSSYEQYF | TGCGCCAGCAGCCCACCCCGGGACTCGAGCTCCTACGAGCAGTACTTC
TRBJ1-6 | NA | TRBV4-3 | 15 | NA | CASSQVLGEVSPLHF | TGCGCCAGCAGCCAAGTCCTAGGGGAGGTTTCACCCCTCCACTTT
TRBJ2-3 | NA | TRBV4-3 | 16 | TRBD1 | CASSQDLGQGADTQYF | TGCGCCAGCAGCCAAGACCTGGGACAGGGGGCAGATACGCAGTATTTT
TRBJ1-1 | NA | TRBV7-9 | 19 | TRBD1 | CSSSSNRDREKGVNTEAFF | TGTTCCAGCAGCTCTAACCGGGACAGGGAGAAGGGGGTGAACACTGAAGCTTTCTTT
TRBJ2-2 | few | TRBV18 | 17 | TRBD1 | CASSPPDRASSTGELFF | TGTGCCAGCTCACCTCCGGACAGGGCATCGAGCACCGGGGAGCTGTTTTTT
TRBJ1-5 | NA | TRBV2 | 12 | NA | CASKGVNQPQHF | TGTGCCAGCAAGGGGGTTAATCAGCCCCAGCATTTT
TRBJ1-2 | NA | TRBV6-1 | 17 | NA | CASSGRGGHSPMDGYTF | TGTGCCAGCAGTGGGCGCGGGGGGCACAGCCCAATGGATGGCTACACCTTC
TRBJ2-1 | NA | TRBV4-1 | 13 | NA | CASSQVGIIEQFF | TGCGCCAGCAGCCAAGTGGGCATTATCGAGCAGTTCTTC
TRBJ1-1 | few | TRBV9 | 15 | NA | CASSVSGTKLTEAFF | TGTGCCAGCAGCGTTTCCGGGACAAAGCTCACTGAAGCTTTCTTT
TRBJ1-2 | once | TRBV19 | 14 | NA | CASSVGRGNYGYTF | TGTGCCAGTAGTGTAGGTCGGGGGAACTATGGCTACACCTTC
TRBJ2-1 | once | TRBV6-1 | 15 | NA | CASSAWPSSGNEQFF | TGTGCCAGCAGTGCCTGGCCTTCGTCGGGGAATGAGCAGTTCTTC